This TCR beta chain was captured by sequencing in a study of shared clonotypes between healthy human individuals. CDR3 size: 16 residues. The V gene's germline CDR1 is MNHNS and CDR2 SASEGT. Trimming removed 1 base from V and 1 base from J, with 10 bases in between. Data came from immunoSEQ multiplex PCR; TCRdb stores just in-frame clones and leaves some out. The table lists approximately 620,000 clones, roughly 97% of them singletons. CD4+ cells yielded CD45RA+ naive and CD45RA-negative memory subsets. Study outcomes and limitations: For naive CD4 cells, around 5% of clonotypes were shared across a handful of donors. Even with large depth, rarefaction showed that sorted-subset sequencing was incomplete.

As concerns this clone: Its target is not known.

The sequenced material came from naive CD4+ T cells sorted from blood. The subset denotes: CD45RA+ positively selected. The chain carries TRBV6-1 and TRBJ2-2; D is unresolved. The receptor's source is a woman in her twenties or thirties in good health. The CDR3 sequence: CASSEVNRENTGELFF. The CDR3 bases are TGTGCCAGCAGTGAAGTAAATAGGGAGAACACCGGGGAGCTGTTTTTT.